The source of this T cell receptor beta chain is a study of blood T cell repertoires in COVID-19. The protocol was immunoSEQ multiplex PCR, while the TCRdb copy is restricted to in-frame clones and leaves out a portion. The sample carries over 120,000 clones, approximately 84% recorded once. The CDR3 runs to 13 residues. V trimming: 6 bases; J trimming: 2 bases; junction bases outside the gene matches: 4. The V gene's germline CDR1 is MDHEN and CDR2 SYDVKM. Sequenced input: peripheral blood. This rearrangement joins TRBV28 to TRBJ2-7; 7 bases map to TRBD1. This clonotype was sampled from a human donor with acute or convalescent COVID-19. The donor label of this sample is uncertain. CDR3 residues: CASRTGQTYEQYF. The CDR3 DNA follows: TGTGCCAGCAGGACAGGGCAAACCTACGAGCAGTACTTC.